This is a list of T cell receptor beta chains from one sample in a study of cytomegalovirus exposure and HLA in healthy donors. Assay used: immunoSEQ multiplex PCR; TCRdb lists only in-frame clones, some missing. The sample yields fewer than 70,000 clones, around 68% seen once. Sequenced material: PBMCs. The origin of the receptors is a woman aged 25-40 years in good health and CMV-seronegative. CDR3s include the opening cysteine and the closing phenylalanine or tryptophan. A D gene is named only where the DNA matches it firmly. Some rows mark clone size as missing; the rest say once, few, many or name a class of expanded clone.

j_call v_call clone_size d_call cdr3_nt cdr3_aa
TRBJ1-6 TRBV4-3 few - TGCGCCAGCAGCCAAGAGATAGTTAATTCACCCCTCCACTTT CASSQEIVNSPLHF
TRBJ2-3 TRBV5-1 few TRBD1 TGCGCCAGCAGCTTGCCTGGACAGGGAGGCGATACGCAGTATTTT CASSLPGQGGDTQYF
TRBJ1-2 TRBV6-5 few - TGTGCCAGCAGTGAGGGTCCCGGCGGGGGCTACACCTTC CASSEGPGGGYTF
TRBJ1-1 TRBV27 - - TGTGCCAGCAGCAGGGACACGATGAACACTGAAGCTTTCTTT CASSRDTMNTEAFF
TRBJ2-7 TRBV4-1 once - TGCGCCAGCAGCCAAGAAGCGGGCACACCGTACTACGAGCAGTACTTC CASSQEAGTPYYEQYF
TRBJ1-2 TRBV5-1 - - TGCGCCAGCAGCTTGGGGACAGCTTATGGCTACACCTTC CASSLGTAYGYTF
TRBJ1-1 TRBV6-5 - - TGTGCCAGCAGTTACTCGGAGAGGAACACTGAAGCTTTCTTT CASSYSERNTEAFF
TRBJ1-5 TRBV28 - TRBD1 TGTGCCAGCAGTTCACAGGGGTCCAAGAATCAGCCCCAGCATTTT CASSSQGSKNQPQHF
TRBJ1-6 TRBV27 - - TGTGCCAGCAGTTTATTAGGGGCCTATAATTCACCCCTCCACTTT CASSLLGAYNSPLHF
TRBJ1-2 TRBV30 - TRBD1 TGTGCCTGGAGTAAGACAGGGGTCGGCTACACCTTC CAWSKTGVGYTF
TRBJ2-3 TRBV4-2 - TRBD2 TGTGCCAGCAGCCAAGGACTAGCGGGGGGGCCAAGCACAGATACGCAGTATTTT CASSQGLAGGPSTDTQYF
TRBJ2-7 TRBV5-1 - - TGCGCCAGCAGCTTGGGACATAGTTCCGACGAGCAGTACTTC CASSLGHSSDEQYF
TRBJ1-6 TRBV30 once TRBD1 TGTGCCTGGTCGTCCGGGACAGGGAATTCACCCCTCCACTTT CAWSSGTGNSPLHF
TRBJ1-1 TRBV5-6 few - TGTGCCAGCAGCTCTGCCGGGTTCCAGGGGACTGAAGCTTTCTTT CASSSAGFQGTEAFF
TRBJ1-6 TRBV27 - - TGTGCCAGCACCCAGACCGGGGATTCAAATTCACCCCTCCACTTT CASTQTGDSNSPLHF
TRBJ2-2 TRBV6-5 - TRBD1 TGTGCCAGCAACCAAGGGGACAGGGTGGCCGGGGAGCTGTTTTTT CASNQGDRVAGELFF
TRBJ2-7 TRBV5-1 - TRBD1 TGCGCCAGCAGCACCGGGACAGGAACCTACGAGCAGTACTTC CASSTGTGTYEQYF
TRBJ1-5 TRBV6-5 - TRBD1 TGTGCCAGCAGTCGAGACAGGGGCCTCAATCAGCCCCAGCATTTT CASSRDRGLNQPQHF
TRBJ1-2 TRBV10-3 - - TGTGCCATCAGTGAGTCTGCGGGGGCCTGGGGCTACACCTTC CAISESAGAWGYTF
TRBJ1-1 TRBV18 - - TGTGCCAGCTCACCGCCGGTGGGCAGCTCCACTGAAGCTTTCTTT CASSPPVGSSTEAFF
TRBJ1-1 TRBV5-4 - - TGTGCCAGCAGCATTGGAGGGGCGCGGGGGAACACTGAAGCTTTCTTT CASSIGGARGNTEAFF
TRBJ2-4 TRBV11-2 - TRBD1 TGTGCCAGCAGCTTTCATCCCGGGACAGGGGGCAACATTCAGTACTTC CASSFHPGTGGNIQYF
TRBJ1-6 TRBV7-9 - - TGTGCCAGCAGCTTAGGGGCGTTTGGGCCCCTCCACTTT CASSLGAFGPLHF
TRBJ1-1 TRBV28 - - TGTGCCAGCAGTTTATCGACAGGTGAAGCTTTCTTT CASSLSTGEAFF
TRBJ2-5 TRBV4-1 - - TGCGCCAGCAGCCAAGATAACACGGCAGGGTGGGAGACCCAGTACTTC CASSQDNTAGWETQYF
TRBJ1-2 TRBV10-3 - - TGTGCCATCAGTGAGGGGGCAGTTAGTAACTATGGCTACACCTTC CAISEGAVSNYGYTF
TRBJ2-7 TRBV19 - - TGTGCCAGTAAAGAGGCACAGGGCTACGAGCAGTACTTC CASKEAQGYEQYF
TRBJ2-5 TRBV5-4 - TRBD2 TGTGCCAGCAGCCCGGGACTAGCGGGACAAGAGACCCAGTACTTC CASSPGLAGQETQYF
TRBJ2-7 TRBV18 - TRBD1 TGTGCCAGCTCACCACCGAAGGAGGCAGGGGGCTACGAGCAGTACTTC CASSPPKEAGGYEQYF
TRBJ2-5 TRBV7-3 few TRBD2 TGTGCCAGCAGCTTCGGACTAGCGGGGACCGGGACCCAGTACTTC CASSFGLAGTGTQYF
TRBJ2-6 TRBV29-1 - - TGCAGCGTTGACCTAGGGGTTTCTGGGGCCAACGTCCTGACTTTC CSVDLGVSGANVLTF
TRBJ2-3 TRBV27 - - TGTGCCAGCAGTTTATACATCCCCACAGATACGCAGTATTTT CASSLYIPTDTQYF
TRBJ2-3 TRBV2 - TRBD1 TGTGCCAGCAGTGAAGTAAGGACAGGGACTTCAGATACGCAGTATTTT CASSEVRTGTSDTQYF
TRBJ2-1 TRBV5-1 - - TGCGCCAGCAGCTCTCGGCCTTTAGGGGTAGCGGCACGAAATGAGCAGTTCTTC CASSSRPLGVAARNEQFF
TRBJ2-3 TRBV10-3 - - TGTGCCAACCGAGGGGGAGAAACAGATACGCAGTATTTT CANRGGETDTQYF